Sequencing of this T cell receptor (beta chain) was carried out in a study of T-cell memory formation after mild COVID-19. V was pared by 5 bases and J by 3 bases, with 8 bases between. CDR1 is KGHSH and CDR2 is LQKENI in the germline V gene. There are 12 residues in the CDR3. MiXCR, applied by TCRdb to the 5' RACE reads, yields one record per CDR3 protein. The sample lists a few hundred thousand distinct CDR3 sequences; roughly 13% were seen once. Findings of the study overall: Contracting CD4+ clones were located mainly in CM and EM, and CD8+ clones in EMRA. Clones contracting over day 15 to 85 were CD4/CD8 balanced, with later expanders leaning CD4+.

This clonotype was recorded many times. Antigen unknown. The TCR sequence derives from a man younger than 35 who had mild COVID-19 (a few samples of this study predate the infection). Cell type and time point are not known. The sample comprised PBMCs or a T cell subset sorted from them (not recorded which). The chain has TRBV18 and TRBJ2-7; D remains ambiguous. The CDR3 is CASSTSGYEQYF. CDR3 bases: TGTGCCAGCTCAACCTCAGGCTACGAGCAGTACTTC.